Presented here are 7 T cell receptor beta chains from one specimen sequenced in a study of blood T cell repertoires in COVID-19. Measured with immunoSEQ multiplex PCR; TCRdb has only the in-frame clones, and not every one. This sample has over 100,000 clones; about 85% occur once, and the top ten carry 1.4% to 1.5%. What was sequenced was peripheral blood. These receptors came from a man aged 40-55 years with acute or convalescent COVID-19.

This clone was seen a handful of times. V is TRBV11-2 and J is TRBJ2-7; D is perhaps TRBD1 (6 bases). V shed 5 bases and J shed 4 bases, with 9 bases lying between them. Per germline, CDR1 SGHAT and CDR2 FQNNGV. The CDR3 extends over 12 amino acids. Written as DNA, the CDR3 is TGTGCCAGCAGCCTCGACAGGTACGAGCAGTACTTC. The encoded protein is CASSLDRYEQYF. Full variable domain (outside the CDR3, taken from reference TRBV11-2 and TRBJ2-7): EAGVAQSPRYKIIEKRQSVAFWCNPISGHATLYWYQQILGQGPKLLIQFQNNGVVDDSQLPKDRFSAERLKGVDSTLKIQPAKLEDSAVYLCASSLDRYEQYFGPGTRLTVT.

The CDR3 DNA is TGTGCCAGCAGCAAGACCCTAGGGACCCAGTACTTC. Amino acids: CASSKTLGTQYF. The rearrangement uses TRBV6-2 or TRBV6-3 and TRBJ2-5; D not certain. Germline values: CDR1 MNHEY, CDR2 SVGEGT. V gave up 6 bases and J gave up 7 bases, with 12 bases separating them. The CDR3 contains 12 residues.

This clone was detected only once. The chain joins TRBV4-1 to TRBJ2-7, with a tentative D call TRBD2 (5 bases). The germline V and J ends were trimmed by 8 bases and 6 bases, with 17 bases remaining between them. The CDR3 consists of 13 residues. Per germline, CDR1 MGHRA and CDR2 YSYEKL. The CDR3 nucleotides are TGCGCCAGCGGCTCGGGAACCCTTGGCGAGCAGTACTTC. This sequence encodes CASGSGTLGEQYF.

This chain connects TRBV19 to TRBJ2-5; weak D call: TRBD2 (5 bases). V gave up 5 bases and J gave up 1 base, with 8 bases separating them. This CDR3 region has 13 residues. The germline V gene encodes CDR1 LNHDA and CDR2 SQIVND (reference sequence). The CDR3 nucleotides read TGTGCCAGTAGTGCTCGGGGCCAAGAGACCCAGTACTTC. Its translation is CASSARGQETQYF.

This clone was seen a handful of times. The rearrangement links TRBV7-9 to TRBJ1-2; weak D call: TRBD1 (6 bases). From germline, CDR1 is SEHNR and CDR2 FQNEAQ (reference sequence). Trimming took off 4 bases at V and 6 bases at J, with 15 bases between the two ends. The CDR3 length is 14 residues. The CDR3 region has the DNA TGTGCCAGCAGCTCCCAACAGGGAAGACATGGCTACACCTTC. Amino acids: CASSSQQGRHGYTF. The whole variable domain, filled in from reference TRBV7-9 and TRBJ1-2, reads DTGVSQNPRHKITKRGQNVTFRCDPISEHNRLYWYRQTLGQGPEFLTYFQNEAQLEKSRLLSDRFSAERPKGSFSTLEIQRTEQGDSAMYLCASSSQQGRHGYTFGSGTRLTVV.

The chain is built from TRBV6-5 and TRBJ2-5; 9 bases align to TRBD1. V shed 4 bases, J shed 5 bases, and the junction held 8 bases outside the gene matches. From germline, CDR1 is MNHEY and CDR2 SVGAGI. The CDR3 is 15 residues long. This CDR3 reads CASSFGQGRGETQYF. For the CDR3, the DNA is TGTGCCAGCAGTTTCGGACAGGGGAGGGGGGAGACCCAGTACTTC.

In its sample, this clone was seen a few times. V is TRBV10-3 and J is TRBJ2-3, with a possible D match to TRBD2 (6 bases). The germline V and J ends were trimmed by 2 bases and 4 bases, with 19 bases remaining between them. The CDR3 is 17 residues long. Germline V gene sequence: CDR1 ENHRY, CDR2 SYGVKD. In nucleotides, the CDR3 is TGTGCCATCAGTGAGCCCCTGGCTTTGAGGGAGGCAGATACGCAGTATTTT. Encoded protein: CAISEPLALREADTQYF.